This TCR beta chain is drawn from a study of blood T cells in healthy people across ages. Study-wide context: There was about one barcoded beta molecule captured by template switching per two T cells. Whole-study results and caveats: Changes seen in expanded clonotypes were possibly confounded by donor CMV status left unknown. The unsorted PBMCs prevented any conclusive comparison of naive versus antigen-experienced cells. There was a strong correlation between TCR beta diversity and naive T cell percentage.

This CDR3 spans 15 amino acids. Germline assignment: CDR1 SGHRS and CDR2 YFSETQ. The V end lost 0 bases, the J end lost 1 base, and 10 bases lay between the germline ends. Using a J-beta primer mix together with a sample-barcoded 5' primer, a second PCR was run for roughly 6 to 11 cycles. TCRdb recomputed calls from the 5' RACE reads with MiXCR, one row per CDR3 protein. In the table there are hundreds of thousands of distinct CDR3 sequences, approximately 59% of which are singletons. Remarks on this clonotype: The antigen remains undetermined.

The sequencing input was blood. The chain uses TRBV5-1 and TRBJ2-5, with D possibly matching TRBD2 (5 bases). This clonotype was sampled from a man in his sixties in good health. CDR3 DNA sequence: TGCGCCAGCAGCTTGGGACTAATCCCCCAAGAGACCCAGTACTTC. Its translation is CASSLGLIPQETQYF.